What follows are 7 T cell receptor beta chains derived from one specimen sequenced in a study (TCRdb year 2016). The library came from RT-PCR. TCRdb shows the sequencer as Illumina MiSeq. TCRdb trimmed the raw reads at Q25, called clones with MiXCR and kept productive beta chains. Each entry merges the rows of one CDR3 protein and shows their most common DNA and genes. The sample records hundreds of thousands of distinct CDR3 sequences, 12% to 15% of which are singletons. The ten largest clones capture 3.6% of the sample. The sequenced sample was memory CD4+ T cells from blood. These TCRs come from a female donor in good health, serving as a healthy control.

This clonotype was counted only a few times. The chain is built from TRBV11-2 and TRBJ2-3; 7 nucleotides agree with TRBD1. After removal of 3 bases from V and 1 base from J, the junction contained 4 bases not matched to a gene. CDR3 size: 15 residues. CDR1 and CDR2 (germline): SGHAT, FQNNGV. CDR3 bases: TGTGCCAGCAGCTTCTTCCAGGGGGGCACAGATACGCAGTATTTT. It translates to CASSFFQGGTDTQYF.

The chain links TRBV20-1 to TRBJ2-1; no firm D call. Germline-derived CDR1 and CDR2 are DFQATT and SNEGSKA (reference sequence). Trimming took 1 base from V and 2 from J, leaving 15 bases between them. The CDR3 contains 16 residues. CDR3 amino acids: CSARVPGLKTYNEQFF. The CDR3 nucleotides are TGCAGTGCTAGAGTACCGGGCCTTAAGACCTACAATGAGCAGTTCTTC.

In this sample, this clonotype turned up many times. This chain joins TRBV5-6 and TRBJ2-5, with 8 positions matching TRBD2. CDR3 size: 17 residues. J lost 3 bases, V lost 3 bases, and 13 bases had no gene match. The germline V gene has CDR1 SGHDT and CDR2 YYEEEE. CDR3 residues: CASSSRGAAGEKETQYF. CDR3 nucleotides: TGTGCCAGCAGCTCCCGTGGGGCAGCGGGGGAGAAAGAGACCCAGTACTTC.

The J gene is TRBJ1-2, the V gene TRBV7-2; 7 bases line up with TRBD1. Trimming took 3 bases from V and 7 from J; bases not matched to a gene: 2. The CDR3 is 12 residues long. Germline values: CDR1 SGHTA, CDR2 FQGNSA. The CDR3 loop is CASSFRTGGYTF. CDR3 in DNA: TGTGCCAGCAGCTTCCGGACAGGTGGCTACACCTTC. Using reference TRBV7-2 and TRBJ1-2 for the parts outside the CDR3, the full variable domain is GAGVSQSPSNKVTEKGKDVELRCDPISGHTALYWYRQSLGQGLEFLIYFQGNSAPDKSGLPSDRFSAERTGGSVSTLTIQRTQQEDSAVYLCASSFRTGGYTFGSGTRLTVV.

This clonotype was observed a few times. J is TRBJ2-7 and V is TRBV18; no reliable D call. CDR3 length equals 14 residues. The germline gives CDR1 KGHSH, CDR2 LQKENI. V lost 3 bases and J lost 1, with 10 bases in between. The CDR3 loop reads CASSPQSGSYEQYF. The DNA of the CDR3 is TGTGCCAGCTCACCGCAGTCTGGATCCTACGAGCAGTACTTC.

CDR3 in amino acids: CASSQREGVEQYF. The CDR3 DNA is TGTGCCAGCAGTCAGCGGGAGGGGGTCGAGCAGTACTTC. V is TRBV6-6 and J is TRBJ2-7; 10 bases are shared with TRBD2. The CDR3 consists of 13 residues. The junction had 4 bases not matched to a gene; V was cut back by 5 bases and J by 6 bases. Germline V gene data show CDR1 as MNHNY and CDR2 as SVGAGI (reference sequence).

This clonotype has more than one count but fewer than ten. The genes are TRBV20-1 and TRBJ2-5, with 12 bases matching TRBD2. The CDR3 consists of 15 residues. V trimming: 5 bases; J trimming: 4 bases; junction bases outside the gene matches: 8. Germline V gene sequence: CDR1 DFQATT, CDR2 SNEGSKA (reference sequence). The CDR3 DNA follows: TGCAGTGCTCGCAAACTAGCGGGAGGAGGAGAGACCCAGTACTTC. Amino acid sequence: CSARKLAGGGETQYF.